Reported below is one TCR beta chain. Antigen specificity is unknown. Researchers partitioned CD4+ cells into CD45RA+ naive and CD45RA-negative memory subsets. This entry comes from a study of shared clonotypes between healthy human individuals. Study conclusions and caveats: Sampling covered blood only; tissue repertoires likely differ. Donors were few, which limited the genetic and exposure-history diversity represented. Several donors held about 5% of naive CD4 clonotypes in common.

The method was immunoSEQ multiplex PCR; TCRdb's version includes in-frame clones alone and lacks a portion of them. The sample yields over a million clones, 95% to 99% seen once. The V end was cut by 0 bases, the J end by 6 bases, with 12 bases between. CDR3 length equals 15 residues. Per germline, CDR1 SGHTA and CDR2 FQGNSA. The gene calls are TRBV7-2 and TRBJ1-5; D might be TRBD1 (6 bases). The sample taken for sequencing was naive CD4+ T cells sorted from blood. The sample's subset: CD45RA+ positively selected. The receptor's source is a man aged 25 to 40 in good health. CDR3 protein: CASSLASPTGQPQHF. CDR3 nucleotides: TGTGCCAGCAGCTTAGCGTCTCCGACAGGTCAGCCCCAGCATTTT.